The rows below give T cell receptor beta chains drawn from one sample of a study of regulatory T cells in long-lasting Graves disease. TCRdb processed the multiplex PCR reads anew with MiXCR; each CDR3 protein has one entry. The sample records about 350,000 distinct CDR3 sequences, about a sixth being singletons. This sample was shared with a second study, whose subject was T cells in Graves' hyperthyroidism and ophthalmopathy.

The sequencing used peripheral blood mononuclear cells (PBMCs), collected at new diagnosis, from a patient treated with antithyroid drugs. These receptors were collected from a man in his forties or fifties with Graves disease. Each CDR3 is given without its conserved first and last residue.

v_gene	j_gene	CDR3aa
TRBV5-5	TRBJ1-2	ASSLRWGLQRANYGYT
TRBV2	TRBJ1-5	ASSFQGNQPQH
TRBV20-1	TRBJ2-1	SARPLAGYENEQF
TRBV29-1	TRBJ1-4	SAKTGLREKLF
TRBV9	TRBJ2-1	ASSGTGTSSYNEQF
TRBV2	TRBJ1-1	ASSTDRGTEAF
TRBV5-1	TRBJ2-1	ASSKTFGGTSYNEQF
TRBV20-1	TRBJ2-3	SAIPLASGTDTQY
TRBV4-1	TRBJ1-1	ASSPIQGRSNTEAF
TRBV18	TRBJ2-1	ASSPSAGQINEQF
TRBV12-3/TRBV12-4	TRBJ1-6	ASSLRGDGALH
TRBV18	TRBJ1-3	ASSPPGRSGNTIY
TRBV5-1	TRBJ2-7	ASSAYRGSYEQY
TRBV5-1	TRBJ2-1	ASSFSRLAGNEQF
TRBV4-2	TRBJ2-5	ASSQGRLDQETQY
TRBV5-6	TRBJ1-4	ASSLAQDEKLF
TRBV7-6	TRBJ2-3	ASSLTRVSTDTQY
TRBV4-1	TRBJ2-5	ASSQGASGGGYQETQY
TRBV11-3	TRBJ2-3	ASSPTGADTQY
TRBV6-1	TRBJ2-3	ASSEIVQRLTDTQY
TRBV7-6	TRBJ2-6	ASSPIFSGANVLT
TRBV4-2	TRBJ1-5	ASSRESWSNQPQH
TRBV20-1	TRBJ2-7	SGRDRDYEQY
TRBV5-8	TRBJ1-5	ASSLEQGGQPQH
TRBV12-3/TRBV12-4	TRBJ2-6	ASAFSSGANVLA
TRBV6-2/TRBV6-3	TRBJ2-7	ASSYSRTSGHYEQY
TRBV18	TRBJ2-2	ASSGLQVRTGELF
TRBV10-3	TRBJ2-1	ATASGGAYEQF
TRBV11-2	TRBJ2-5	ASRPRTGKGETQY
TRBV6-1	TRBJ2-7	ASRHYSGQVLVYEQY
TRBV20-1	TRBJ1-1	SAQPLNTEAF
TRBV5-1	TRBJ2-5	ASSLYLAEGETQY
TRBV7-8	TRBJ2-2	ASRLGANTGELF
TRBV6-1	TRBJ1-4	ASGLIRQATNEKLF
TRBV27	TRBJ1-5	ASSPRQGYFQPQH